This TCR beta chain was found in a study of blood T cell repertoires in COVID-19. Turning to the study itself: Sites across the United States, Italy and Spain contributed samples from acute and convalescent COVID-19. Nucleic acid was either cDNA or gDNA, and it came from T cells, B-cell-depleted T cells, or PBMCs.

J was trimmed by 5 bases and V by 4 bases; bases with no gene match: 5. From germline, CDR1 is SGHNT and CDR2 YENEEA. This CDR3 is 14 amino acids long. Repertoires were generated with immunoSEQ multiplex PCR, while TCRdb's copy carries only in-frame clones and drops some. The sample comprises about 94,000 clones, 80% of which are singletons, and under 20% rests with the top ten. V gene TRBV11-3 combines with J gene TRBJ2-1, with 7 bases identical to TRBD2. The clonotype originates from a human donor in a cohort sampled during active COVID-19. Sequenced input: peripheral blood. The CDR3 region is CASSSARGDNEQFF. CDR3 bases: TGTGCCAGCAGCTCCGCCCGGGGGGACAATGAGCAGTTCTTC.